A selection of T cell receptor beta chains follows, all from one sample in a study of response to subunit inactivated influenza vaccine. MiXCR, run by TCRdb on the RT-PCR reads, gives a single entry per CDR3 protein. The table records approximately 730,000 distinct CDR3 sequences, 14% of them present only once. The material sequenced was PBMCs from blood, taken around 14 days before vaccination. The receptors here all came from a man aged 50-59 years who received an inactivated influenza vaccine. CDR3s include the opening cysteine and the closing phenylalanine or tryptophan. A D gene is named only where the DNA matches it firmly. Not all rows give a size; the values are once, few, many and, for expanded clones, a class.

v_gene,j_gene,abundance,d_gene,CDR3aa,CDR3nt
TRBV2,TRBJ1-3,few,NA,CASIGASSGNTIYF,TGTGCCAGCATAGGGGCCAGCTCTGGAAACACCATATATTTT
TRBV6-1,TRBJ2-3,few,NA,CASRGSGRRTDTQYF,TGTGCCAGCAGGGGCTCTGGACGGCGCACAGATACGCAGTATTTT
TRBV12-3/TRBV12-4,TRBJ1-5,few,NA,CASSLDSGISNQPQHF,TGTGCCAGCAGTTTAGACAGTGGAATTAGCAATCAGCCCCAGCATTTT
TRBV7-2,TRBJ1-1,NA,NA,CASTQQGGHKAFF,TGTGCCAGCACCCAACAGGGTGGGCATAAAGCTTTCTTT
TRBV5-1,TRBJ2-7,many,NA,CASSPEGFRNEQYF,TGCGCCAGCTCTCCCGAGGGGTTCCGGAACGAGCAGTACTTC
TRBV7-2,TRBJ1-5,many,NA,CASSSPPGHNQPQHF,TGTGCCAGCAGCTCACCACCGGGCCACAATCAGCCCCAGCATTTT
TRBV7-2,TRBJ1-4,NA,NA,CASSLALGRSEKLFF,TGTGCCAGCAGCTTAGCGCTAGGACGCAGTGAAAAACTGTTTTTT
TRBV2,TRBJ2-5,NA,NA,CASSERGTVAETQYF,TGTGCCAGCAGTGAACGGGGGACAGTAGCGGAGACCCAGTACTTC
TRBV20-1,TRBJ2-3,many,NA,CSARFADTQYF,TGCAGTGCTAGATTCGCAGATACGCAGTATTTT
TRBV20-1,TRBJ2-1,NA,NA,CSARRGFDEQFF,TGCAGTGCTCGTAGGGGATTCGATGAGCAGTTCTTC
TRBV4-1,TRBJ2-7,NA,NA,CASSLRQTSHEQYF,TGCGCCAGCAGCCTCCGACAGACCAGCCACGAGCAGTACTTC
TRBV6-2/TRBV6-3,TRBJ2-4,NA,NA,CASSYSSAWAVKNIQYF,TGTGCCAGCAGTTATTCGTCGGCGTGGGCGGTCAAAAACATTCAGTACTTC
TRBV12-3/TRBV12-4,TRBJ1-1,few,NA,CASIGAGRFTEAFF,TGTGCCAGCATCGGGGCAGGGAGGTTTACTGAAGCTTTCTTT
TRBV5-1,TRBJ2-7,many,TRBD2,CASSLRTSGSYEQYF,TGTGCCAGCAGCTTAAGGACTAGCGGATCCTACGAGCAGTACTTC
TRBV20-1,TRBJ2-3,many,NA,CSASEFVADTQYF,TGCAGTGCTAGTGAATTTGTAGCGGATACGCAGTATTTT
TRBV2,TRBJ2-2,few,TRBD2,CATKTSAKTNTGELFF,TGTGCCACCAAGACTAGCGCAAAAACTAACACCGGGGAGCTGTTTTTT
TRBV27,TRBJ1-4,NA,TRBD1,CASSTRDRVGKLFF,TGTGCCAGCAGTACTCGGGACAGGGTTGGAAAACTGTTTTTT
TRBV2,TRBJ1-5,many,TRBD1,CASSGTGSYSNQPQHF,TGTGCCAGCAGTGGGACAGGTTCTTATAGCAATCAGCCCCAGCATTTT
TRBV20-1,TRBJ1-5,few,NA,CSAHGGGGQPQHF,TGCAGTGCCCATGGGGGGGGAGGTCAGCCCCAGCATTTT
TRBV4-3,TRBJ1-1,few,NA,CASSQDLLGYTEAFF,TGCGCCAGCAGCCAAGATCTTCTAGGGTACACTGAAGCTTTCTTT
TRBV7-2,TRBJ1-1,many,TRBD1,CASSQRTGATEAFF,TGTGCCAGCAGCCAACGGACAGGGGCGACTGAAGCTTTCTTT
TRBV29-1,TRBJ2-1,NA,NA,CNIRDPAVDEQFF,TGCAACATCCGGGACCCAGCAGTGGATGAGCAGTTCTTC
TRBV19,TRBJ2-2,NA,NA,CASRQGTGELFF,TGTGCCAGTAGGCAGGGAACCGGGGAGCTGTTTTTT
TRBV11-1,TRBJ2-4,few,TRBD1,CASSSRTGRNNIQYF,TGTGCCAGCAGCTCACGGACAGGGAGGAACAACATTCAGTACTTC
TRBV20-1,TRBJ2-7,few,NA,CSALTRMQQYF,TGCAGTGCTCTGACCCGCATGCAGCAGTACTTC
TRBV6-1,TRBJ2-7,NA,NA,CASSEQGNDEQYF,TGTGCCAGCAGTGAACAGGGTAATGACGAGCAGTACTTC
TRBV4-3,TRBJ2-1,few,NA,CASSQDSAGYWNEQFF,TGCGCCAGCAGCCAAGATTCGGCAGGGTATTGGAATGAGCAGTTCTTC
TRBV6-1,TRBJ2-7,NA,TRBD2,CASTGLAGSSYEQYF,TGTGCCAGCACCGGACTAGCGGGGAGCTCCTACGAGCAGTACTTC
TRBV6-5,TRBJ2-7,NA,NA,CASSSLRDNSYGQYF,TGTGCCAGCAGTTCGCTCCGGGACAACTCCTACGGGCAGTACTTC
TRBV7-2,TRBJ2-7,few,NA,CASSLVGDGTYEQYF,TGTGCCAGCAGCTTAGTCGGTGACGGCACCTACGAGCAGTACTTC
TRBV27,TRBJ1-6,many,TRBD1,CASSPDRVRNSPLHF,TGTGCCAGCAGTCCCGACAGGGTTCGCAATTCACCCCTCCACTTT
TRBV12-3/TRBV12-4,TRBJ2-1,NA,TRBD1,CASSLGRGQGWDEQFF,TGTGCCAGCAGTTTAGGAAGGGGACAGGGTTGGGATGAGCAGTTCTTC
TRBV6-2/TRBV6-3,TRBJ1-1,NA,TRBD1,CASIAGQGRNTEAFF,TGTGCCAGCATCGCTGGACAGGGAAGGAACACTGAAGCTTTCTTT
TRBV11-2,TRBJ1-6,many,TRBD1,CASSPGTGGTYNSPLHF,TGTGCCAGCAGCCCCGGGACAGGGGGGACCTATAATTCACCCCTCCACTTT
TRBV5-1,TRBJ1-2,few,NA,CASSSDNDYGYTF,TGCGCCAGCAGCTCGGACAACGACTATGGCTACACCTTC
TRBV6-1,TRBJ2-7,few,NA,CASRQTEGKDEQYF,TGTGCCAGCAGACAAACGGAGGGTAAGGACGAGCAGTACTTC
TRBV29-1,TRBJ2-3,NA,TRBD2,CSVVPLAGVTDTQYF,TGCAGCGTTGTCCCCCTAGCGGGAGTAACAGATACGCAGTATTTT
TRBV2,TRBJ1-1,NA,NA,CASEGPPGTEAFF,TGTGCCAGCGAGGGACCTCCGGGCACTGAAGCTTTCTTT
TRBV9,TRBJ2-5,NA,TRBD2,CASSSGKLAGGPLETQYF,TGTGCCAGCAGCTCCGGAAAACTAGCGGGGGGGCCGTTAGAGACCCAGTACTTC
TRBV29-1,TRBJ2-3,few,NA,CSARTASTDTQYF,TGCAGCGCCCGGACAGCTAGCACAGATACGCAGTATTTT
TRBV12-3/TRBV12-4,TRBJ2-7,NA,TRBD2,CASSSGTSFYEQYF,TGTGCCAGCAGTTCCGGGACTAGTTTCTACGAGCAGTACTTC
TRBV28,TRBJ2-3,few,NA,CATTTENDTQYF,TGTGCCACCACCACCGAGAATGATACGCAGTATTTT
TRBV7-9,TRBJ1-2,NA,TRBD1,CASSFGQTGDVYGYTF,TGTGCCAGCAGCTTTGGGCAGACAGGGGACGTCTATGGCTACACCTTC
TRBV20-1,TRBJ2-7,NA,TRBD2,CSAGTSGVYEQYF,TGCAGTGCTGGGACTAGCGGGGTCTACGAGCAGTACTTC